This T cell receptor (beta chain) stems from a study of blood T cell repertoires in COVID-19. Only in-frame clones appear in the TCRdb table, and some are missing; sequencing was by immunoSEQ multiplex PCR. The sample has around 700,000 clones, around 89% seen once. The CDR3 totals 14 residues. V lost 0 bases to trimming and J lost 10 bases; unmatched junction nucleotides: 6. Germline lookup yields CDR1 PRHDT and CDR2 FYEKMQ (reference sequence). The chain has TRBV13 and TRBJ1-5; 7 bases are a match to TRBD1. Sequenced: peripheral blood. The sequence was obtained from a woman in her late teens or twenties with acute or convalescent COVID-19. For the CDR3, the DNA is TGTGCCAGCAGCTTAGGGGCAGGGGGGCAACCCCAGCATTTT. Protein product: CASSLGAGGQPQHF.